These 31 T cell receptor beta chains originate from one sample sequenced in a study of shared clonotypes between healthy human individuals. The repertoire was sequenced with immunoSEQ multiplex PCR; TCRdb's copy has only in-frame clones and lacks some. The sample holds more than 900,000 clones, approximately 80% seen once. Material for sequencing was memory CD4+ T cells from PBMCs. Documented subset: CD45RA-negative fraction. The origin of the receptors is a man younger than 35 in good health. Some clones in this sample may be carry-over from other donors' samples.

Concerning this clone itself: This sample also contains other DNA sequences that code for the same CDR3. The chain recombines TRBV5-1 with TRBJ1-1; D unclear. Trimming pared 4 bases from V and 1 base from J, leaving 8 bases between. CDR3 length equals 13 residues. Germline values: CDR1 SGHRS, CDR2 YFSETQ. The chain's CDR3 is CASSPRGNTEAFF. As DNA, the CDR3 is TGCGCCAGCAGCCCGCGGGGGAACACTGAAGCTTTCTTT.

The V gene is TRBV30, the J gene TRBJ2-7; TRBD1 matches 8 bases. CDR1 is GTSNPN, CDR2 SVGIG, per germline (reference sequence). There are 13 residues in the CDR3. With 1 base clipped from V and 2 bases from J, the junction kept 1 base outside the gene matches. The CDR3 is CAWSGTGTYEQYF. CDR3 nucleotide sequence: TGTGCCTGGAGTGGGACAGGGACCTACGAGCAGTACTTC.

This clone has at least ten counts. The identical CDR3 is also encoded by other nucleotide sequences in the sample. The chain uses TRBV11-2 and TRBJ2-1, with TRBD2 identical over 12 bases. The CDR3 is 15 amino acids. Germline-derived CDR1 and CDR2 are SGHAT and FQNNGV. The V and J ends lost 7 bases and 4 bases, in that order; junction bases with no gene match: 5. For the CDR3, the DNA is TGTGCCAGCACGGCCGGGACTAGCGGGTACAATGAGCAGTTCTTC. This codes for CASTAGTSGYNEQFF.

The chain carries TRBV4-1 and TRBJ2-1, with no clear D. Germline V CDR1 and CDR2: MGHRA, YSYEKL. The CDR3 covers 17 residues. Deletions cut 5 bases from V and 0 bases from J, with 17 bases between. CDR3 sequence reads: CASSDMSPASSYNEQFF. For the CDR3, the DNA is TGCGCCAGCAGCGACATGTCTCCGGCTAGCTCCTACAATGAGCAGTTCTTC.

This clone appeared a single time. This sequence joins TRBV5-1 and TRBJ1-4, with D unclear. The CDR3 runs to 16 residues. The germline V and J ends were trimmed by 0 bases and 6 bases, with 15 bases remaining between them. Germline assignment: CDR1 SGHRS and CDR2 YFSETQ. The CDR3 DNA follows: TGCGCCAGCAGCTTGGCCGGGGATTATAGAGATGAAAAACTGTTTTTT. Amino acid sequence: CASSLAGDYRDEKLFF.

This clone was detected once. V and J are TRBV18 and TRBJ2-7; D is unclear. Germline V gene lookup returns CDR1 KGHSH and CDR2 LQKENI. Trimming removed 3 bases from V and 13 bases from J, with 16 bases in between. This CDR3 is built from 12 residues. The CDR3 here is CASSPRGDLHYF. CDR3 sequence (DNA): TGTGCCAGCTCACCGCGTGGCGATCTTCACTACTTC.

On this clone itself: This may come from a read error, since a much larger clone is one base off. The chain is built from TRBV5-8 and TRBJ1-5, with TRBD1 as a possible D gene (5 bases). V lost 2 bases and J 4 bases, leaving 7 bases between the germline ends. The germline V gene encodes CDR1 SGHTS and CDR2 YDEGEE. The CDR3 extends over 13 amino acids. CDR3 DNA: TGTGCCAGCAGCTTCGGGGGGAATCAGCCCCAGCATTTT. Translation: CASSFGGNQPQHF.

CDR3 loop: CASSLAGRGHGNTIYF. The CDR3 region has the DNA TGCGCCAGCAGCTTGGCTGGCAGGGGTCATGGAAACACCATATATTTT. This chain uses TRBV5-1 with TRBJ1-3, with D maybe TRBD1 (6 bases). The CDR3 is 16 residues long. Germline V CDR1 and CDR2: SGHRS, YFSETQ. Trimming stripped 0 bases from V and 3 bases from J, with 13 bases between.

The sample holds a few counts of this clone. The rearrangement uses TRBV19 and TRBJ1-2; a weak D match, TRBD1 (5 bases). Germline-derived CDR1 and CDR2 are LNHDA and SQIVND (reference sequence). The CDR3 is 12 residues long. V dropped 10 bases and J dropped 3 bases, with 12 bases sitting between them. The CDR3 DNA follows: TGTGCCACCTCGCTAGGGGACTATGGCTACACCTTC. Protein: CATSLGDYGYTF.

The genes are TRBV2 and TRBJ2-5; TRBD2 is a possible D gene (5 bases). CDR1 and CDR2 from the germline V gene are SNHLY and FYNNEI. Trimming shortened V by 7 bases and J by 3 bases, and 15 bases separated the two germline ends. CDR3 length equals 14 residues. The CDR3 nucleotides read TGTGCCAGCATCTCCCGAGTTAGCGAAGAGACCCAGTACTTC. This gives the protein CASISRVSEETQYF.

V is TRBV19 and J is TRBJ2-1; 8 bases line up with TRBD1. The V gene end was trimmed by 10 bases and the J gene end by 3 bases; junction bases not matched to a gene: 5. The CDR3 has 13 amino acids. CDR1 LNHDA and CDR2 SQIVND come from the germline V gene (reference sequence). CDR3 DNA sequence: TGTGCCACCCGACAGGGGCTCTACAATGAGCAGTTCTTC. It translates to CATRQGLYNEQFF.

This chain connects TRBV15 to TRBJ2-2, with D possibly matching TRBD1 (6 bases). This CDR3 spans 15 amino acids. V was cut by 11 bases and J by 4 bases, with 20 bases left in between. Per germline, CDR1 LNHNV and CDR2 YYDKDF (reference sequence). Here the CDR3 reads CAPEDGQSSTGELFF. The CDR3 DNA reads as TGTGCCCCAGAAGACGGACAGTCATCCACCGGGGAGCTGTTTTTT. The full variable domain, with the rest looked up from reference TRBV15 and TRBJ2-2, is DAMVIQNPRYQVTQFGKPVTLSCSQTLNHNVMYWYQQKSSQAPKLLFHYYDKDFNNEADTPDNFQSRRPNTSFCFLDIRSPGLGDTAMYLCAPEDGQSSTGELFFGEGSRLTVL.

The CDR3 protein is CASRSLLAGEYYEQYF. CDR3 DNA: TGTGCCAGCAGATCCCTATTAGCGGGGGAATATTACGAGCAGTACTTC. The chain joins TRBV28 to TRBJ2-7; 9 bases line up with TRBD2. V was pared by 6 bases and J by 4 bases, with 13 bases of the junction left unmatched. Germline loops: CDR1 MDHEN, CDR2 SYDVKM. The length of the CDR3 is 16 residues.

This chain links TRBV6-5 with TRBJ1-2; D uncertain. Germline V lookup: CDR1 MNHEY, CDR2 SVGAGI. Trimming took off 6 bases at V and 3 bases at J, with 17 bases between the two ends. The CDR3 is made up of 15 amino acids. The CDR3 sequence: CASSRVGVADYGYTF. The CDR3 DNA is TGTGCCAGCAGCCGGGTAGGTGTGGCAGACTATGGCTACACCTTC.

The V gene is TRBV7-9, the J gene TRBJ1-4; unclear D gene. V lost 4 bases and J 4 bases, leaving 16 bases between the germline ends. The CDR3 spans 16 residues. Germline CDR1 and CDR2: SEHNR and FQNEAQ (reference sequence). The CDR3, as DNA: TGTGCCAGCAGCTCGACTCGGGCGGGTAGTAATGAAAAACTGTTTTTT. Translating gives CASSSTRAGSNEKLFF.

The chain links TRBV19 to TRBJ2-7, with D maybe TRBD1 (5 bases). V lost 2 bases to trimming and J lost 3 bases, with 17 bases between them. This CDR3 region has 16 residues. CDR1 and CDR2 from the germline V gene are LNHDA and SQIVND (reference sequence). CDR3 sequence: CASSIIGTQGNYEQYF. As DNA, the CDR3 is TGTGCCAGTAGTATAATTGGAACCCAGGGAAACTACGAGCAGTACTTC.

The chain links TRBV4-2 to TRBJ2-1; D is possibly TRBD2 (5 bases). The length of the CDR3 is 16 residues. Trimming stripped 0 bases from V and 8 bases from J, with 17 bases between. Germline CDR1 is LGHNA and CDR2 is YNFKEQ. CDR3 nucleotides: TGTGCCAGCAGCCAAGATTCGGCCGGAGGAGGCGATGAGCAGTTCTTC. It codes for CASSQDSAGGGDEQFF.

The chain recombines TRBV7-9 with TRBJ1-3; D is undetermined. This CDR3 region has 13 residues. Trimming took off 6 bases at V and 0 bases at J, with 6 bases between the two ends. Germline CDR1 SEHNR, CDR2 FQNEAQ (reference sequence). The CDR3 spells CASRADSGNTIYF. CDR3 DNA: TGTGCCAGCAGGGCAGACTCTGGAAACACCATATATTTT. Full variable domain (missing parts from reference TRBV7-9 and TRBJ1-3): DTGVSQNPRHKITKRGQNVTFRCDPISEHNRLYWYRQTLGQGPEFLTYFQNEAQLEKSRLLSDRFSAERPKGSFSTLEIQRTEQGDSAMYLCASRADSGNTIYFGEGSWLTVV.

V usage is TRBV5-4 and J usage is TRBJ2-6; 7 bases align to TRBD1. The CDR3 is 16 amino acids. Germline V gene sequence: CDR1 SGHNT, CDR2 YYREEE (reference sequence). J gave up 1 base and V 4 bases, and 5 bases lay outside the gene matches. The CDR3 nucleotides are TGTGCCAGCAGCCATGGGACAGCATCTGGGGCCAACGTCCTGACTTTC. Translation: CASSHGTASGANVLTF.

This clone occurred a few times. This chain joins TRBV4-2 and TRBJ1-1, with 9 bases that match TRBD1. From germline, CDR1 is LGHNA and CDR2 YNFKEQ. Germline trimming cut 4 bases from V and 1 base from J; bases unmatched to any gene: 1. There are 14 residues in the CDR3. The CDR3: CASSLDRGNTEAFF. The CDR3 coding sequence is TGTGCCAGCAGCCTGGACAGGGGGAACACTGAAGCTTTCTTT.

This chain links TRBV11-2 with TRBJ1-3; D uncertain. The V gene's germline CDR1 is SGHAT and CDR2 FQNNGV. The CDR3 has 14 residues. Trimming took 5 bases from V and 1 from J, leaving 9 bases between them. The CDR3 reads CASSGLSSGNTIYF. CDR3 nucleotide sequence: TGTGCCAGCAGCGGCTTGTCGTCTGGAAACACCATATATTTT.

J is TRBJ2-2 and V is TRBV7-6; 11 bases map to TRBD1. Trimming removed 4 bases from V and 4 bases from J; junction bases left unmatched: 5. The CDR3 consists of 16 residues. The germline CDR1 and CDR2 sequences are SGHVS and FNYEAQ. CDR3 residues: CASSYSGTGGTGELFF. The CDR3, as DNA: TGTGCCAGCAGCTATTCCGGGACAGGGGGCACCGGGGAGCTGTTTTTT. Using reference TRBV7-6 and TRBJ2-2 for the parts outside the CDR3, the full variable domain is GAGVSQSPRYKVTKRGQDVALRCDPISGHVSLYWYRQALGQGPEFLTYFNYEAQQDKSGLPNDRFSAERPEGSISTLTIQRTEQRDSAMYRCASSYSGTGGTGELFFGEGSRLTVL.

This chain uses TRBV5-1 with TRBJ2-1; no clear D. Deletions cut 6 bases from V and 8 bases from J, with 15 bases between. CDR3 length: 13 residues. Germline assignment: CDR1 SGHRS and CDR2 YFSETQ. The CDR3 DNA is TGCGCCAGCACCTACCAACGTGTCGATGAGCAGTTCTTC. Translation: CASTYQRVDEQFF.

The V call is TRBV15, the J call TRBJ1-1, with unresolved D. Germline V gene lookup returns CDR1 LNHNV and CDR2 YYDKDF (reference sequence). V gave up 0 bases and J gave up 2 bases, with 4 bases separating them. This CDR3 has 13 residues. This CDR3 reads CATSRDINTEAFF. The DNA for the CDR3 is TGTGCCACCAGCAGAGATATAAACACTGAAGCTTTCTTT.

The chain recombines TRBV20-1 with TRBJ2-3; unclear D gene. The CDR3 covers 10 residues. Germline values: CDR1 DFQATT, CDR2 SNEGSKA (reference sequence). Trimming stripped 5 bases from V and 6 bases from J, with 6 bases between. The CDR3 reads CSAVSDTQYF. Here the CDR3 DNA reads TGCAGTGCTGTTTCCGATACGCAGTATTTT.

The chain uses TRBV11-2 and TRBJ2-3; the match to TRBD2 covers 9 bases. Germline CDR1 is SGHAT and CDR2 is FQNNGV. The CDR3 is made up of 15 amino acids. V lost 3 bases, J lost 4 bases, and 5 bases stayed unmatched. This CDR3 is CASSFSSGIADTQYF. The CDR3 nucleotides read TGTGCCAGCAGCTTTTCTAGCGGGATCGCAGATACGCAGTATTTT.

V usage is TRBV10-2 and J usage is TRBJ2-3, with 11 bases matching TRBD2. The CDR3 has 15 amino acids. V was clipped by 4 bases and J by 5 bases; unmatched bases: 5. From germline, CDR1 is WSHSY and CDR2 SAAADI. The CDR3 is CASSVTSGKGDTQYF. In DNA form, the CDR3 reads TGCGCCAGCAGTGTGACTAGCGGGAAAGGAGATACGCAGTATTTT.

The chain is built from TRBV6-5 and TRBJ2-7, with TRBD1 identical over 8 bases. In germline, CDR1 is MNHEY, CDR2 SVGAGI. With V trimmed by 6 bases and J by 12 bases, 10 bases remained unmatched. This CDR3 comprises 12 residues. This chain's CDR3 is CASSPSLGTGYF. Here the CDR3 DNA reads TGTGCCAGCAGCCCGTCACTCGGGACAGGGTACTTC.

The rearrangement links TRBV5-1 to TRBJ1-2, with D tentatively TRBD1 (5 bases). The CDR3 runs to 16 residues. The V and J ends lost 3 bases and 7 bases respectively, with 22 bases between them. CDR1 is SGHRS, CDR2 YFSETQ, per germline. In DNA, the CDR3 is TGCGCCAGCAGCTCCTACAGTCGGGGCGCGTCCGGTGGCTACACCTTC. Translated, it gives CASSSYSRGASGGYTF.

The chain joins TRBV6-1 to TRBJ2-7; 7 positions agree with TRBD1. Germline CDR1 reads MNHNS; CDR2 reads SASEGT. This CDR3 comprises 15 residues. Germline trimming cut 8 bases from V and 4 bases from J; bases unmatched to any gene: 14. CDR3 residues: CASGLGTALGYEQYF. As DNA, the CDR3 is TGTGCCAGCGGACTTGGGACAGCCCTAGGATACGAGCAGTACTTC.

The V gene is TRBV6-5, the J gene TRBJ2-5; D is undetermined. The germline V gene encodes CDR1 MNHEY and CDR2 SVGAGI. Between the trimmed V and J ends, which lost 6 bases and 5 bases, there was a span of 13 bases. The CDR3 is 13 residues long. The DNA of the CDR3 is TGTGCCAGCAGCGAAAGGGTGTCCGAGACCCAGTACTTC. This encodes CASSERVSETQYF.